The 26 T cell receptor beta chains below were found in one sample sequenced in a study of OX40 agonist ivuxolimab in advanced cancers. The receptor library was made with the immunoSEQ multiplex PCR assay. TCRdb carries this immuneACCESS record with in-frame sequences only. Its versions omit some clonotypes, under half of them owing to an unresolved V gene in the studies checked, with the rest unexplained. In this sample the table shows over 45,000 clones, around four fifths of which occur a single time. Over 2.5% of the sample belongs to the ten largest clones. Sequences were derived from CD4+ or CD8+ T cells sorted from blood, sampled in a trial of the OX40 agonist ivuxolimab. These receptors were collected from an adult with an advanced solid tumor such as melanoma, head and neck, liver or kidney cancer.

This sequence joins TRBV19 and TRBJ2-7, with D unclear. CDR3 size: 16 residues. Germline CDR1 and CDR2: LNHDA and SQIVND (reference sequence). Trimming removed 8 bases from V and 0 bases from J, with 20 bases in between. The CDR3 region has the DNA TGTGCCAGTGCCCCCGCTACCGGCCGGACCTCCTACGAGCAGTACTTC. Its protein is CASAPATGRTSYEQYF.

The chain employs TRBV18 and TRBJ1-1; unclear D gene. There are 13 residues in the CDR3. The V end was cut by 1 base, the J end by 5 bases, with 8 bases between. The germline V gene encodes CDR1 KGHSH and CDR2 LQKENI. The CDR3 bases are TGTGCCAGCTCACCACTTAAGAATACTGAAGCTTTCTTT. Amino acid sequence: CASSPLKNTEAFF.

V gene TRBV11-3 combines with J gene TRBJ2-7; possible D gene TRBD2, 5 bases. V was cut by 5 bases and J by 2 bases, with 7 bases left in between. The CDR3 spans 12 residues. CDR1 and CDR2 (germline): SGHNT, YENEEA. In DNA, the CDR3 is TGTGCCAGCAGCCCGGAGGCCTACGAGCAGTACTTC. It translates to CASSPEAYEQYF. Filled out from reference TRBV11-3 and TRBJ2-7, the complete variable domain reads EAGVVQSPRYKIIEKKQPVAFWCNPISGHNTLYWYLQNLGQGPELLIRYENEEAVDDSQLPKDRFSAERLKGVDSTLKIQPAELGDSAVYLCASSPEAYEQYFGPGTRLTVT.

As concerns this clone: Germline is not matched at one junction end, which may reflect a read error. This sequence joins TRBV12-5 and TRBJ2-3; D might be TRBD1 (6 bases). The length of the CDR3 is 12 residues. Germline CDR1 is LGHNT and CDR2 is FRNRAP. Here the CDR3 DNA reads TGTGCTAGTGGTGGAGAGACAGGTACGCAGTATTTT. It translates to CASGGETGTQYF.

The V and J genes are TRBV25-1 and TRBJ2-1, with 16 bases that match TRBD2. Germline lookup yields CDR1 MGHDK and CDR2 SYGVNS. J gave up 7 bases and V 4 bases, and 7 bases lay outside the gene matches. The CDR3 is 17 residues long. The CDR3 here is CASSVAPGLAGGNEQFF. CDR3 sequence (DNA): TGTGCCAGCAGTGTTGCCCCGGGACTAGCGGGAGGGAATGAGCAGTTCTTC.

The chain joins TRBV6-1 to TRBJ2-7; 8 bases match TRBD1. CDR3 size: 15 residues. In germline, CDR1 is MNHNS, CDR2 SASEGT. With V trimmed by 5 bases and J by 1 base, 7 bases remained unmatched. This chain's CDR3 is CASSSRTGKSYEQYF. CDR3 bases: TGTGCCAGCAGTTCTAGGACAGGGAAGTCCTACGAGCAGTACTTC.

The genes are TRBV18 and TRBJ1-2; TRBD1 aligns across 8 bases. Looked up from germline, CDR1 is KGHSH and CDR2 is LQKENI. With 4 bases clipped from V and 3 bases from J, the junction kept 7 bases outside the gene matches. The CDR3 totals 15 residues. The DNA of the CDR3 is TGTGCCAGCTCACGACAGGGGACAGATGACTATGGCTACACCTTC. This sequence encodes CASSRQGTDDYGYTF.

This chain uses TRBV5-6 with TRBJ2-1; 12 bases align to TRBD1. CDR3 length equals 13 residues. The V segment lost 6 bases and the J segment 12 bases; nucleotides outside the gene matches: 7. CDR1 and CDR2 from the germline V gene are SGHDT and YYEEEE. In DNA form, the CDR3 reads TGTGCCAGCATCGGGACAGGGGGCCTGGGGCAGTTCTTC. This gives the protein CASIGTGGLGQFF.

This clone has a handful of counts. V is TRBV30 and J is TRBJ2-5, with a weak D call TRBD1 (7 bases). Germline CDR1 and CDR2: GTSNPN and SVGIG (reference sequence). V lost 1 base, J lost 3 bases, and 12 bases lay in between. This CDR3 has 14 residues. CDR3 protein: CAWSGRGDKETQYF. The CDR3 coding sequence is TGTGCCTGGAGTGGCAGGGGGGACAAAGAGACCCAGTACTTC. Combining the CDR3 with reference TRBV30 and TRBJ2-5 gives the whole variable domain SQTIHQWPATLVQPVGSPLSLECTVEGTSNPNLYWYRQAAGRGLQLLFYSVGIGQISSEVPQNLSASRPQDRQFILSSKKLLLSDSGFYLCAWSGRGDKETQYFGPGTRLLVL.

V and J are TRBV16 and TRBJ2-3; D call uncertain. The germline V gene has CDR1 KGHSY and CDR2 FQNENV. This CDR3 comprises 12 residues. V lost 5 bases and J lost 0, with 3 bases in between. The CDR3 is CASSGSTDTQYF. The CDR3, as DNA: TGTGCCAGCAGCGGCAGCACAGATACGCAGTATTTT. Together with reference TRBV16 and TRBJ2-3, the CDR3 gives the full variable domain: GEEVAQTPKHLVRGEGQKAKLYCAPIKGHSYVFWYQQVLKNEFKFLISFQNENVFDETGMPKERFSAKCLPNSPCSLEIQATKLEDSAVYFCASSGSTDTQYFGPGTRLTVL.

The chain joins TRBV5-1 to TRBJ1-2, with D perhaps TRBD1 (6 bases). V lost 0 bases, J lost 4 bases, and 10 bases lay in between. CDR3 size: 14 residues. Germline assignment: CDR1 SGHRS and CDR2 YFSETQ. The CDR3 spells CASSLEGGGYGYTF. As DNA, the CDR3 is TGCGCCAGCAGCTTGGAGGGGGGAGGCTATGGCTACACCTTC. Full variable domain (remainder filled in from reference TRBV5-1 and TRBJ1-2): KAGVTQTPRYLIKTRGQQVTLSCSPISGHRSVSWYQQTPGQGLQFLFEYFSETQRNKGNFPGRFSGRQFSNSRSEMNVSTLELGDSALYLCASSLEGGGYGYTFGSGTRLTVV.

Only a few counts were recorded for this clone. The J gene is TRBJ2-1, the V gene TRBV9, with TRBD2 matching 14 bases. V shed 1 base and J 6 bases; nucleotides not matched to a gene: 6. CDR1 and CDR2 (germline): SGDLS, YYNGEE. The CDR3 is 17 residues long. The CDR3 reads CASSVMGTSGSGNEQFF. In DNA, the CDR3 is TGTGCCAGCAGCGTAATGGGGACTAGCGGGAGTGGCAATGAGCAGTTCTTC.

The gene calls are TRBV7-3 and TRBJ2-5; 9 positions agree with TRBD2. The closer fit of TRBJ2-7 to the DNA end suggests the J call may be wrong. Germline values: CDR1 SGHTA, CDR2 FQGTGA. The length of the CDR3 is 14 residues. Here the CDR3 reads CASSLAGGSGEQYF. CDR3 nucleotides: TGTGCCAGCAGCTTAGCGGGAGGGTCAGGCGAGCAGTACTTC.

The chain is built from TRBV5-1 and TRBJ1-1, with TRBD1 matching over 7 bases. V trimming: 4 bases; J trimming: 9 bases; junction bases outside the gene matches: 12. This CDR3 spans 14 amino acids. The germline V gene encodes CDR1 SGHRS and CDR2 YFSETQ. The CDR3 DNA sequence: TGCGCCAGCAGCGCTCCAGGGGGAGTCGCGAAAGCTTTCTTT. This codes for CASSAPGGVAKAFF. Supplemented by reference TRBV5-1 and TRBJ1-1, the full variable domain reads KAGVTQTPRYLIKTRGQQVTLSCSPISGHRSVSWYQQTPGQGLQFLFEYFSETQRNKGNFPGRFSGRQFSNSRSEMNVSTLELGDSALYLCASSAPGGVAKAFFGQGTRLTVV.

The chain employs TRBV11-1 and TRBJ2-7; D is undetermined. The CDR3 loop spans 14 amino acids. Germline V gene sequence: CDR1 SGHAT, CDR2 FQDESV (reference sequence). V lost 5 bases, J lost 3 bases, and 14 bases lay in between. The CDR3 sequence is CASSPDQLGYEQYF. The DNA of the CDR3 is TGTGCCAGCAGCCCCGACCAACTCGGCTACGAGCAGTACTTC.

The chain couples TRBV7-2 to TRBJ2-2, with 11 bases matching TRBD1. In germline, CDR1 is SGHTA, CDR2 FQGNSA. The CDR3 covers 16 residues. J gave up 4 bases and V 2 bases, and 3 bases lay outside the gene matches. DNA of the CDR3: TGTGCCAGCAGCTTACGGGACAGGGGGGTCACCGGGGAGCTGTTTTTT. This gives the protein CASSLRDRGVTGELFF.

The chain couples TRBV4-3 to TRBJ1-6, with 8 bases lining up with TRBD1. CDR1 and CDR2 from the germline V gene are LGHNA and YSLEER. J lost 9 bases, V lost 4 bases, and 11 bases had no gene match. This CDR3 is 16 amino acids long. For the CDR3, the DNA is TGCGCCAGCAGCCCCCAACTGGACAGGGAGGGTTCACCCCTCCACTTT. This encodes CASSPQLDREGSPLHF.

This clone is medium-sized within its sample. The V gene is TRBV6-5, the J gene TRBJ2-7, with D perhaps TRBD1 (6 bases). Germline V CDR1 and CDR2: MNHEY, SVGAGI. This CDR3 region has 14 residues. Trimming took 6 bases from V and 1 from J, leaving 13 bases between them. The CDR3 sequence is CASSPATGSYEQYF. In nucleotides, the CDR3 is TGTGCCAGCAGCCCCGCGACAGGTTCCTACGAGCAGTACTTC.

CDR3 DNA sequence: TGTGCCTGGAGTGTTATAGGGATTAACACTGAAGCTTTCTTT. Encoded protein: CAWSVIGINTEAFF. The rearrangement links TRBV30 to TRBJ1-1, with D uncertain. The CDR3 spans 14 residues. V was cut by 0 bases and J by 2 bases, with 10 bases left in between. CDR1 GTSNPN and CDR2 SVGIG come from the germline V gene (reference sequence).

The chain is built from TRBV5-4 and TRBJ1-1; no clear D. The CDR3 sequence is 13 residues long. The V gene lost 4 bases and the J gene lost 4 bases, with 11 bases spanning the gap. Germline V gene data show CDR1 as SGHNT and CDR2 as YYREEE (reference sequence). The CDR3 loop is CASSPEVVTEAFF. The DNA of the CDR3 is TGTGCCAGCAGCCCCGAAGTTGTCACTGAAGCTTTCTTT.

V is TRBV9 and J is TRBJ2-6; D gene unclear. V was trimmed by 0 bases and J by 2 bases, leaving 9 bases between them. This CDR3 is 16 amino acids long. Germline CDR1 reads SGDLS; CDR2 reads YYNGEE. CDR3 bases: TGTGCCAGCAGCGTAGTTGGCGGTACTGGGGCCAACGTCCTGACTTTC. This codes for CASSVVGGTGANVLTF.

The V gene is TRBV19, the J gene TRBJ2-5; D tentatively reads TRBD1 or TRBD2 (5 bases each). V was clipped by 5 bases and J by 4 bases, with 23 bases between them. The CDR3 spans 17 residues. Germline values: CDR1 LNHDA, CDR2 SQIVND (reference sequence). The CDR3 sequence: CASSPHPLGTPAETQYF. Written as DNA, the CDR3 is TGTGCCAGTAGTCCCCACCCGCTTGGGACCCCCGCAGAGACCCAGTACTTC.

J is TRBJ2-1 and V is TRBV4-3; no definite D call. The V end was cut by 5 bases, the J end by 11 bases, with 13 bases between. Germline lookup yields CDR1 LGHNA and CDR2 YSLEER. The CDR3 runs 12 residues. The CDR3 bases are TGCGCCAGCAGCATGGGCTCCGCGAAGCAGTTCTTC. Translating it yields CASSMGSAKQFF.

The chain joins TRBV2 to TRBJ2-3; TRBD1 matches 7 bases. The CDR3 covers 14 residues. The junction had 5 bases not matched to a gene; V was cut back by 6 bases and J by 2 bases. The germline gives CDR1 SNHLY, CDR2 FYNNEI. DNA for the CDR3: TGTGCCAGCAGGGACAGGTTCCTCACAGATACGCAGTATTTT. It encodes CASRDRFLTDTQYF.

This chain uses TRBV6-7 with TRBJ1-2; TRBD1 matches 9 bases. TRBV6-7 qualifies as an ORF whose function is uncertain. The V and J ends lost 5 bases and 4 bases, in that order; junction bases with no gene match: 5. This CDR3 contains 14 residues. CDR3 DNA: TGTGCCAGCAGTCCCCGGACAGGGGTCTATGGCTACACCTTC. Its translation: CASSPRTGVYGYTF.

The chain employs TRBV5-4 and TRBJ1-3, with D possibly TRBD1 on 5 matching bases. Trimming removed 4 bases from V and 4 bases from J, with 18 bases in between. Germline V gene lookup returns CDR1 SGHNT and CDR2 YYREEE (reference sequence). The CDR3 covers 16 residues. For the CDR3, the DNA is TGTGCCAGCAGCCCCCAGGGTTCCTCGGCAGGAAACACCATATATTTT. This gives the protein CASSPQGSSAGNTIYF.